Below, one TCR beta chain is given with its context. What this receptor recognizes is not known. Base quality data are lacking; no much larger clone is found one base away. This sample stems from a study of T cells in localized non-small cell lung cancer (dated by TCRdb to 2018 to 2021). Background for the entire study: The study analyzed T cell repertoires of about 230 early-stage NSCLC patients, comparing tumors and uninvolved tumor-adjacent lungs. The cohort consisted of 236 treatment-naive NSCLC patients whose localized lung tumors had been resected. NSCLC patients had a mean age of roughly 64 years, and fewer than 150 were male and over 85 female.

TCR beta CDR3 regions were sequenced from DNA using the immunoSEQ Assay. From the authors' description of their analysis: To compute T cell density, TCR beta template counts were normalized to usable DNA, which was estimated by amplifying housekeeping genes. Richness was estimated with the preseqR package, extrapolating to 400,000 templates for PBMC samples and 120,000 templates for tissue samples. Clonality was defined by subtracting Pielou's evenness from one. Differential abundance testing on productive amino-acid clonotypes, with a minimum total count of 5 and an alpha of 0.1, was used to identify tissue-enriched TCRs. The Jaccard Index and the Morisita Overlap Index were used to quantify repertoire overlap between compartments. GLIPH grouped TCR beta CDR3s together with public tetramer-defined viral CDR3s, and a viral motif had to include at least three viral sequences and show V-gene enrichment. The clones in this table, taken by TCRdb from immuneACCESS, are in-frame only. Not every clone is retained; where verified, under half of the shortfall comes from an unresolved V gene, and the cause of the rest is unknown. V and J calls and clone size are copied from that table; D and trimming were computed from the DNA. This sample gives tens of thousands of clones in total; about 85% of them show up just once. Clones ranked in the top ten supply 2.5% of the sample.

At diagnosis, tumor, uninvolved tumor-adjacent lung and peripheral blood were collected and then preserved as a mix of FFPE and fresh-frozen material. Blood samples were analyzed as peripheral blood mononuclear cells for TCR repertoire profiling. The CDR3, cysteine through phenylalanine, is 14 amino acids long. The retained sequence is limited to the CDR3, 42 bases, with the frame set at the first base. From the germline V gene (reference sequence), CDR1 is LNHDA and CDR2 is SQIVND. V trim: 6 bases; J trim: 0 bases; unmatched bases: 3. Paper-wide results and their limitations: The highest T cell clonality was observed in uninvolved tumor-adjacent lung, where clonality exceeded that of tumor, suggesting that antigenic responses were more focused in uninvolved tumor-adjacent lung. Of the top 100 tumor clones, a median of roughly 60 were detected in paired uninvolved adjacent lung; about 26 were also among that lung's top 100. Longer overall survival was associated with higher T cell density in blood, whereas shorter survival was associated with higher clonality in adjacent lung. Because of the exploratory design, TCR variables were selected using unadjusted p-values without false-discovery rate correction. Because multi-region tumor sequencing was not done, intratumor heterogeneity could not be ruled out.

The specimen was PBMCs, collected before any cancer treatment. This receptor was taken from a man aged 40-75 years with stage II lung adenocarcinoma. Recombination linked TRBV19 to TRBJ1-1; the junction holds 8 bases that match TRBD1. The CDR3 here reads CASRPGQVNTEAFF. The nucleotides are TGTGCCAGTAGACCGGGACAGGTGAACACTGAAGCTTTCTTT.